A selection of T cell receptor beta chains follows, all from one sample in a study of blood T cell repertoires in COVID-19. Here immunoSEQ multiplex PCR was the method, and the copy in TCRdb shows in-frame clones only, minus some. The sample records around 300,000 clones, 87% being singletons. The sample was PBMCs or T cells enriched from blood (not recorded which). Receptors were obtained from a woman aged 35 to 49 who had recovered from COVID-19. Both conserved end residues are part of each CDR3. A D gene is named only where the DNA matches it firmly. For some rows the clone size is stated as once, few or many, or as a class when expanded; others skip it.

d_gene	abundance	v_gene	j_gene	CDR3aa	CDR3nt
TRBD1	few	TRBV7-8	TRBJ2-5	CASSEDLTGGPETQYF	TGTGCCAGCAGCGAAGACCTGACAGGGGGGCCAGAGACCCAGTACTTC
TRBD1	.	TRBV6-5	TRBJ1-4	CASRNPGQTKEKLFF	TGTGCCAGCAGAAATCCGGGACAGACAAAGGAAAAACTGTTTTTT
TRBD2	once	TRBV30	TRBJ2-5	CAGGLAGARETQYF	TGTGCCGGGGGACTAGCGGGAGCACGAGAGACCCAGTACTTC
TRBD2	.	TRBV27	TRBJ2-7	CASSSRLAGGGEQYF	TGTGCCAGCAGTTCCCGTCTAGCGGGAGGAGGAGAGCAGTACTTC
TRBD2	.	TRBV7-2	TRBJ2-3	CASTLRSGSSDTQYF	TGTGCCAGCACCCTTCGTAGCGGGAGTTCAGATACGCAGTATTTT
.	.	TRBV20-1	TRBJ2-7	CSASGALTASYEQYF	TGCAGTGCTAGTGGGGCTCTGACAGCATCCTACGAGCAGTACTTC
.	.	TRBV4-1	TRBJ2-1	CASSQDMGGLTEQFF	TGCGCCAGCAGCCAAGACATGGGAGGACTCACGGAGCAGTTCTTC
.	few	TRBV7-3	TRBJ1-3	CASSLGSSGNTIYF	TGTGCCAGCAGCTTAGGGAGCTCTGGAAACACCATATATTTT
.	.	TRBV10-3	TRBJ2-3	CASRPPSTDTQYF	TGTGCCTCTAGACCACCGAGCACAGATACGCAGTATTTT
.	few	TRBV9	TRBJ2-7	CASSVGGVSYEQYF	TGTGCCAGCAGCGTAGGGGGGGTCTCCTACGAGCAGTACTTC
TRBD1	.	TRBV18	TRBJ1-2	CASSPPADRGGYTF	TGTGCCAGCTCACCGCCGGCGGACAGGGGCGGCTACACCTTC
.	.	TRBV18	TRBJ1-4	CASSPPGGTNEKLFF	TGTGCCAGCTCACCACCTGGGGGGACTAATGAAAAACTGTTTTTT
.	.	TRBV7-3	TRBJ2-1	CASSLTGARATYNEQFF	TGTGCCAGCAGCTTAACGGGGGCCAGGGCCACCTACAATGAGCAGTTCTTC
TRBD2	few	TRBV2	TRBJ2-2	CASIPRGGEYTGELFF	TGTGCCAGCATACCCCGGGGAGGGGAATACACCGGGGAGCTGTTTTTT
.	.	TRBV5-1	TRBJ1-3	CASSLGGTIYF	TGCGCCAGCAGCTTGGGAGGCACCATATATTTT
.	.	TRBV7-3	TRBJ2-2	CASSLIAAINTGELFF	TGTGCCAGCAGCTTAATAGCTGCGATTAACACCGGGGAGCTGTTTTTT
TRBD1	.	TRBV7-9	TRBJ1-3	CASSLQGTGRGNTIYF	TGTGCCAGCAGCTTACAAGGGACAGGCCGGGGAAACACCATATATTTT
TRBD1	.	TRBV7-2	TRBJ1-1	CASSSGSRTGGEAFF	TGTGCCAGCAGCTCTGGCTCAAGGACAGGGGGCGAAGCTTTCTTT
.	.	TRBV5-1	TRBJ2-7	CASNDAQGYEQYF	TGCGCCAGCAATGATGCTCAGGGGTACGAGCAGTACTTC
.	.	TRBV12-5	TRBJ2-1	CASGERAYNEQFF	TGTGCTAGTGGGGAGCGGGCCTACAATGAGCAGTTCTTC
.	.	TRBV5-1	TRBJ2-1	CASSPLGSFLSSYNEQFF	TGCGCCAGCAGCCCCCTAGGCAGCTTCTTGAGCTCCTACAATGAGCAGTTCTTC
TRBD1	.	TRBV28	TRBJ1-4	CASSLLGGQEKLFF	TGTGCCAGCAGCCTTCTAGGGGGCCAAGAAAAACTGTTTTTT
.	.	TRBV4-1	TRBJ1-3	CASSQYRDTARSGNTIYF	TGCGCCAGCAGCCAATATAGGGACACCGCCCGCTCTGGAAACACCATATATTTT
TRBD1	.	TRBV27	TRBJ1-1	CASQTGGSRWTEAFF	TGTGCCAGCCAAACAGGGGGCAGCAGGTGGACTGAAGCTTTCTTT
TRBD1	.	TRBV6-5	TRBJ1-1	CASRKGQGATEAFF	TGTGCCAGCAGGAAGGGACAGGGAGCCACTGAAGCTTTCTTT
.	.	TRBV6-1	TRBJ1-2	CASSEEGYGYTF	TGTGCCAGCAGTGAGGAGGGTTATGGCTACACCTTC
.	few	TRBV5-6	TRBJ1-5	CASSLRGSQPQHF	TGTGCCAGCAGCTTGCGCGGGAGTCAGCCCCAGCATTTT
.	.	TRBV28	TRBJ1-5	CASSQGPGQQPQHF	TGTGCCAGCAGCCAAGGGCCAGGGCAACAGCCCCAGCATTTT
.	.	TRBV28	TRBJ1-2	CASSLSGRGTYGYTF	TGTGCCAGCAGTTTATCGGGCAGGGGTACCTATGGCTACACCTTC
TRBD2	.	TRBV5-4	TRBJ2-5	CASSPTGGVGSETQYF	TGTGCCAGCAGCCCCACGGGGGGAGTGGGCAGTGAGACCCAGTACTTC
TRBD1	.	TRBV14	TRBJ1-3	CASSLLTGVSGNTIYF	TGTGCCAGCAGCCTTCTCACAGGGGTCTCTGGAAACACCATATATTTT
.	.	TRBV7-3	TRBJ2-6	CASSAGAQTGANVLTF	TGTGCCAGCAGCGCCGGAGCGCAGACCGGGGCCAACGTCCTGACTTTC
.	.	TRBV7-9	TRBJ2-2	CASSLRLSSGYTGELFF	TGTGCCAGCAGCTTAAGGCTGAGTAGCGGATACACCGGGGAGCTGTTTTTT
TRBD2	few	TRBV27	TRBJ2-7	CASSPTSGSTDEQYF	TGTGCCAGCAGTCCAACTAGCGGGAGTACCGACGAGCAGTACTTC
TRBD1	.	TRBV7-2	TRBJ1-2	CASSLVGGDGGYTF	TGTGCCAGCAGCTTAGTAGGGGGCGACGGAGGCTACACCTTC
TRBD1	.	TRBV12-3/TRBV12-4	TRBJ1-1	CASSLGQLTEAFF	TGTGCCAGCAGTTTGGGACAGCTCACTGAAGCTTTCTTT
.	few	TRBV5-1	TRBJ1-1	CASARSGNTEAFF	TGCGCCAGCGCGAGGAGCGGAAACACTGAAGCTTTCTTT
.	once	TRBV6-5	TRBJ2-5	CASRRQVETQYF	TGTGCCAGCAGAAGACAGGTAGAGACCCAGTACTTC
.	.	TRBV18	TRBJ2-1	CASSPPPGYNEQFF	TGTGCCAGCTCACCACCCCCAGGCTACAATGAGCAGTTCTTC
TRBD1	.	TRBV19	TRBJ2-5	CASRAGTEETQYF	TGTGCCAGTAGGGCCGGGACAGAAGAGACCCAGTACTTC
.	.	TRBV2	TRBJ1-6	CASRRSTVNSPLHF	TGTGCCAGCAGAAGGTCGACAGTGAATTCACCCCTCCACTTT
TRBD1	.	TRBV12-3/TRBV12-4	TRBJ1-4	CASRTRDSEKLFF	TGTGCCAGCAGAACCCGGGACAGCGAAAAACTGTTTTTT
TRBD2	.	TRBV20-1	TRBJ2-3	CSASKGLAAGDTQYF	TGCAGTGCTAGTAAGGGCCTAGCGGCCGGGGATACGCAGTATTTT
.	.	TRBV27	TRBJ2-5	CASSSGKHLTQYF	TGTGCCAGCAGTTCAGGCAAGCACCTAACCCAGTACTTC
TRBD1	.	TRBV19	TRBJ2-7	CASSPGDSSTYEQYF	TGTGCCAGTAGTCCCGGGGACAGCTCCACCTACGAGCAGTACTTC
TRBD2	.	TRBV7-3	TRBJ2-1	CASSSLAGGRDEQFF	TGTGCCAGCAGTTCCCTAGCGGGAGGAAGGGATGAGCAGTTCTTC
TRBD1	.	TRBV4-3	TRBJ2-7	CASSQDRGQAYEQYF	TGCGCCAGCAGCCAAGATAGAGGACAGGCCTACGAGCAGTACTTC
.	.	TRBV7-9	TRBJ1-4	CASSLGVRPEKLFF	TGTGCCAGCAGCTTAGGCGTCAGGCCGGAAAAACTGTTTTTT